The 20 T cell receptor beta chains below come from one sample, sequenced in a study of cytomegalovirus exposure and HLA in healthy donors. 13 Jbeta primers and 60 Vbeta primers were used for the PCR. The data were produced by immunoSEQ multiplex PCR, yet TCRdb's version contains in-frame clones alone and is incomplete. In the table there are tens of thousands of clones, more than 65% of which are singletons. Sequenced input: PBMCs. The receptors derive from a woman in her 30s in good health and CMV-seronegative.

The chain uses TRBV5-4 and TRBJ2-1; 15 nucleotides agree with TRBD2. Losses at the gene ends were 4 bases for V and 3 bases for J; bases not matched to a gene: 8. The V gene's germline CDR1 is SGHNT and CDR2 YYREEE (reference sequence). This CDR3 has 18 amino acids. CDR3 protein: CASSLGLAGGSFYNEQFF. The CDR3 DNA sequence: TGTGCCAGCAGCCTAGGACTAGCGGGAGGGTCTTTCTACAATGAGCAGTTCTTC.

The gene calls are TRBV18 and TRBJ1-1, with 9 bases lining up with TRBD1. The CDR3 spans 16 residues. Germline CDR1 reads KGHSH; CDR2 reads LQKENI. Trimming at V came to 6 bases and at J to 5 bases, leaving 13 bases not matched to a gene. The CDR3 loop reads CASSSGQGRSGTEAFF. Here the CDR3 DNA reads TGTGCCAGCTCTTCAGGACAGGGGAGGTCAGGTACTGAAGCTTTCTTT.

V and J are TRBV11-2 and TRBJ1-1, with D perhaps matching TRBD1 (5 bases). The CDR3 consists of 14 residues. Deletions cut 3 bases from V and 1 base from J, with 9 bases between. Germline CDR1 reads SGHAT; CDR2 reads FQNNGV. This CDR3 reads CASSLGRENTEAFF. In DNA form, the CDR3 reads TGTGCCAGCAGCTTGGGGCGAGAGAACACTGAAGCTTTCTTT.

In its sample, this clone was seen a few times. The rearrangement links TRBV30 to TRBJ1-5, with a possible D match to TRBD1 (6 bases). Germline V CDR1 and CDR2: GTSNPN, SVGIG (reference sequence). V was clipped by 2 bases and J by 5 bases, with 13 bases between them. CDR3 length: 14 residues. CDR3: CAWSTSTGYQPQHF. In DNA form, the CDR3 reads TGTGCCTGGAGTACTTCAACAGGGTATCAGCCCCAGCATTTT. The complete variable domain, with remaining parts taken from reference TRBV30 and TRBJ1-5, reads SQTIHQWPATLVQPVGSPLSLECTVEGTSNPNLYWYRQAAGRGLQLLFYSVGIGQISSEVPQNLSASRPQDRQFILSSKKLLLSDSGFYLCAWSTSTGYQPQHFGDGTRLSIL.

The chain carries TRBV9 and TRBJ2-2; 11 bases are a match to TRBD1. V lost 0 bases, J lost 6 bases, and 7 bases stayed unmatched. From germline, CDR1 is SGDLS and CDR2 YYNGEE. CDR3 length: 17 residues. The CDR3 here is CASSVDFGQGAAGELFF. The CDR3 nucleotides read TGTGCCAGCAGCGTAGACTTTGGACAGGGGGCCGCCGGGGAGCTGTTTTTT.

This chain joins TRBV29-1 and TRBJ1-1; TRBD1 matches at 9 bases. CDR1 is SQVTM and CDR2 is ANQGSEA in the germline V gene. Trimming cost V 7 bases and J 6 bases; bases outside gene matches: 12. This CDR3 is 14 amino acids long. CDR3 in DNA: TGCAGCGCCGACGAGGACAGGGGTGGAGCTGAAGCTTTCTTT. Protein: CSADEDRGGAEAFF. Filled out from reference TRBV29-1 and TRBJ1-1, the complete variable domain reads SAVISQKPSRDICQRGTSLTIQCQVDSQVTMMFWYRQQPGQSLTLIATANQGSEATYESGFVIDKFPISRPNLTFSTLTVSNMSPEDSSIYLCSADEDRGGAEAFFGQGTRLTVV.

This clone was picked up a small number of times. The rearrangement links TRBV2 to TRBJ1-1; 7 bases align to TRBD1. The CDR3 sequence is 15 residues long. Germline CDR1 reads SNHLY; CDR2 reads FYNNEI. The J segment lost 7 bases and the V segment lost 2 bases, leaving 10 bases of the junction unmatched. Written as DNA, the CDR3 is TGTGCCAGCAGTGAACGGGCGACAGGGTCGGATGAAGCTTTCTTT. Protein sequence: CASSERATGSDEAFF.

This clone was seen a single time. The chain recombines TRBV7-2 with TRBJ1-2; no clear D gene. The CDR3 has 15 amino acids. Per germline, CDR1 SGHTA and CDR2 FQGNSA. Trimming stripped 0 bases from V and 0 bases from J, with 8 bases between. The CDR3 reads CASSLAADSNYGYTF. The CDR3 DNA is TGTGCCAGCAGCTTAGCTGCAGATTCTAACTATGGCTACACCTTC.

The chain has TRBV5-1 and TRBJ1-1; no clear D. The V gene lost 2 bases and the J gene lost 1 base, with 6 bases spanning the gap. The CDR3 has 13 residues. From germline, CDR1 is SGHRS and CDR2 YFSETQ. The CDR3 nucleotides are TGCGCCAGCAGCTTCGGGTCGAACACTGAAGCTTTCTTT. Its translation: CASSFGSNTEAFF.

The rearrangement uses TRBV7-8 and TRBJ1-2; 7 bases line up with TRBD1. CDR3 length equals 16 residues. Germline CDR1 reads SGHVS; CDR2 reads FQNEAQ. The trim removed 5 bases at V and 3 bases at J, leaving 12 bases unmatched. The CDR3 sequence is CASSHTLGTEYYGYTF. The CDR3 DNA sequence: TGTGCCAGCAGCCACACCCTCGGGACAGAATACTATGGCTACACCTTC.

As to this clone: An end of the junction differs from the germline gene, which may be a read error. The gene calls are TRBV29-1 and TRBJ2-1; maybe TRBD2 (6 bases). CDR1 and CDR2 from the germline V gene are SQVTM and ANQGSEA. This CDR3 region has 12 residues. This CDR3 reads CSVGTDYNEQLF. The DNA of the CDR3 is TGCAGCGTCGGGACTGACTACAATGAGCAGCTCTTC.

Here the CDR3 reads CASSSTGHPNTEAFF. CDR3 DNA sequence: TGTGCCAGCAGCTCGACAGGGCATCCGAACACTGAAGCTTTCTTT. The V and J genes are TRBV7-9 and TRBJ1-1, with TRBD1 matching over 7 bases. This CDR3 has 15 residues. The V segment lost 4 bases and the J segment 1 base; nucleotides outside the gene matches: 6. Germline CDR1 is SEHNR and CDR2 is FQNEAQ (reference sequence).

The CDR3 protein is CASSPQGPVGTEAFF. DNA of the CDR3: TGTGCCAGCAGCCCACAGGGCCCGGTTGGCACTGAAGCTTTCTTT. This chain joins TRBV7-9 and TRBJ1-1; the D gene is possibly TRBD1 (6 bases). The V end lost 5 bases, the J end lost 4 bases, and 17 bases lay between the germline ends. The germline CDR1 and CDR2 sequences are SEHNR and FQNEAQ (reference sequence). The CDR3 has 15 residues.

The chain combines TRBV19 with TRBJ2-1, with 7 bases matching TRBD2. V trimming: 5 bases; J trimming: 5 bases; junction bases outside the gene matches: 9. The CDR3 contains 15 residues. Germline V gene sequence: CDR1 LNHDA, CDR2 SQIVND (reference sequence). The CDR3 loop reads CASSVKTSTNNEQFF. The DNA of the CDR3 is TGTGCCAGTAGTGTCAAGACTAGCACGAACAATGAGCAGTTCTTC.

V usage is TRBV4-1 and J usage is TRBJ1-4; 7 bases map to TRBD1. Looked up from germline, CDR1 is MGHRA and CDR2 is YSYEKL. The V segment lost 6 bases and the J segment 8 bases; nucleotides outside the gene matches: 6. The CDR3 runs to 13 residues. The CDR3 reads CASREPGQEKLFF. The CDR3 nucleotides are TGCGCCAGCAGAGAACCGGGACAGGAAAAACTGTTTTTT.

V usage is TRBV7-2 and J usage is TRBJ1-2; 8 bases agree with TRBD1. J lost 2 bases, V lost 5 bases, and 4 bases had no gene match. From germline, CDR1 is SGHTA and CDR2 FQGNSA. The CDR3 spans 14 residues. The DNA for the CDR3 is TGTGCCAGCAGCCCCCGGACAGGGAACTATGGCTACACCTTC. Protein: CASSPRTGNYGYTF.

The rearrangement uses TRBV6-5 and TRBJ2-3, with D perhaps matching TRBD1 (6 bases). Germline CDR1 and CDR2: MNHEY and SVGAGI. This CDR3 region has 15 residues. The V and J ends lost 5 bases and 5 bases respectively, with 17 bases between them. Here the CDR3 reads CASSALLPGQDTQYF. The CDR3, as DNA: TGTGCCAGCAGTGCCCTTTTGCCGGGACAAGATACGCAGTATTTT.

This clone was seen a single time. CDR3 in DNA: TGTGCCAGCAGCTCACCCCTTGCGGGAGACCCCTACGAGCAGTACGTC. Translation: CASSSPLAGDPYEQYV. The rearrangement links TRBV7-9 to TRBJ2-7; TRBD2 aligns across 7 bases. The germline V gene encodes CDR1 SEHNR and CDR2 FQNEAQ (reference sequence). The CDR3 has 16 residues. V was clipped by 4 bases and J by 2 bases; unmatched bases: 11.

The chain has TRBV6-6 and TRBJ2-4, with D maybe TRBD2 (6 bases). This CDR3 spans 13 amino acids. The V end lost 5 bases, the J end lost 10 bases, and 15 bases lay between the germline ends. CDR1 and CDR2 (germline): MNHNY, SVGAGI (reference sequence). The CDR3 protein is CASSPGGREIQYF. The CDR3 coding sequence is TGTGCCAGCAGTCCCGGGGGTCGAGAGATTCAGTACTTC.

V gene TRBV18 combines with J gene TRBJ1-2; the match to TRBD1 covers 7 bases. J gave up 1 base and V 3 bases, and 8 bases lay outside the gene matches. The length of the CDR3 is 16 residues. CDR1 is KGHSH and CDR2 is LQKENI in the germline V gene. In DNA form, the CDR3 reads TGTGCCAGCTCACCGGAACAGGGGCGACATAACTATGGCTACACCTTC. The encoded protein is CASSPEQGRHNYGYTF.